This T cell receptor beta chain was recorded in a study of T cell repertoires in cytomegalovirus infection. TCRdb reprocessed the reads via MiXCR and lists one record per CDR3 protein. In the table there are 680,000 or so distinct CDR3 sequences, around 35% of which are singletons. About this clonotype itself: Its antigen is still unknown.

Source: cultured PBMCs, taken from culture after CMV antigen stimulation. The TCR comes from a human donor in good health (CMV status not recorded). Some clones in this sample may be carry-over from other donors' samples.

The CDR3 nucleotides read TGTGCCAGCAGTGCGACGGAGTACCTATTGGAGACCCAGTACTTC. Translated, it gives CASSATEYLLETQYF. The rearrangement joins TRBV27 to TRBJ2-5; D is unclear. With 5 bases removed from V and 5 bases from J, the gap between germline ends came to 18 bases. The germline gives CDR1 MNHEY, CDR2 SMNVEV (reference sequence). CDR3 size: 15 residues.